This T cell receptor beta chain is drawn from a study of OX40 agonist ivuxolimab in advanced cancers. With regard to the full study: Ivuxolimab, which targeted the costimulatory receptor OX40 (CD134), was an agonistic, fully human IgG2 monoclonal antibody. Intravenous ivuxolimab was administered to patients every 2 weeks at six dose levels: 0.01, 0.1, 0.3, 1.5, 3 and 10 mg/kg. Of the approximately 54 patients in dose escalation, about 20 had hepatocellular carcinoma, about 15 had melanoma, 9 had renal cell carcinoma and 9 had head and neck cancer. In the dose-escalation cohort, 82.7% of patients were male, and the mean age was approximately 60 years, with a range of roughly 23 to 85. Patients were allowed to have had prior anti-PD-1, anti-PD-L1 or anti-CTLA-4 therapy, and around 41% of the dose-escalation patients had previously received checkpoint inhibitors. Three dose-escalation patients achieved partial responses, one with hepatocellular carcinoma and two with cutaneous melanoma. The point of sequencing TCRbeta in the periphery was to test whether ivuxolimab changed TCR sequence diversity and drove clonal T-cell expansion. The paper describes the monotherapy dose-escalation part (N ≈ 51 patients) of the phase I trial of ivuxolimab.

The trial excluded patients who had a history of autoimmune disease or were on systemic immunosuppression. In every dose cohort, peripheral blood was drawn for TCR sequencing at baseline, cycle 4 day 1, and cycle 7 day 1. Samples came from an open-label, multicenter, first-in-human phase I dose-escalation trial of ivuxolimab. Adults with locally advanced or metastatic melanoma, renal cell, hepatocellular, or head and neck squamous cell carcinoma were enrolled in the trial. CD4+ and CD8+ T cells were sorted separately from peripheral blood before TCR sequencing. For this clone: Its antigen specificity is not known. Per-nucleotide qualities are absent, and no much larger clonotype sits a single base away.

For sequencing of the TCRbeta CDR3 region, genomic DNA was extracted from the sorted cells. TCRbeta CDR3 regions were sequenced using the immunoSEQ Assay. Sourced from immuneACCESS, this table was stored by TCRdb with only in-frame sequences that have V and J called. A share of the clones is absent; for the studies checked, an unresolved V gene accounts for under half, and the remainder has no known explanation. The sample records over 50,000 clones, roughly 90% of which are singletons. The ten top clones hold around 1.5% of the sample. Looking up the germline V gene yields CDR1 SGHRS and CDR2 YFSETQ. Including the terminal cysteine and phenylalanine, the CDR3 comprises 13 residues. Only CDR3 DNA is held: 39 bases, read in frame from base 1. V and J lose 5 bases and 2 bases, and a span of 10 bases separates them. What the work shows at the level of the full study, not this receptor alone: Low levels of normalized T-cell clonal expansion were also seen in some patients who did not respond. At doses of 0.1 to 3.0 mg/kg, clonal expansion of both CD4+ and CD8+ blood T cells was observed from baseline to week 6. After ivuxolimab, expanded clones were on average more numerous among CD8+ T cells than among CD4+ T cells. Which antigens the clonally expanded peripheral T cells were specific for was not determined. Partial responders in the 0.1-3.0 mg/kg groups had among the lowest normalized peripheral clonal expansion, especially among CD8+ T cells.

The sequence was obtained from an adult with an advanced solid tumor such as melanoma, head and neck, liver or kidney cancer. Sequencing used CD4+ or CD8+ T cells sorted from blood, obtained in a trial of the OX40 agonist ivuxolimab. The sequence is built from TRBV5-1 and TRBJ2-5; TRBD2 is perhaps the D gene, given 6 matching bases. The CDR3 region reads CASSRREQETQYF. DNA sequence: TGCGCCAGCAGTCGGCGGGAACAAGAGACCCAGTACTTC.